This T cell receptor (beta chain) emerged from a study of T cell responses to AZD1222 COVID-19 vaccine. The data were produced by immunoSEQ multiplex PCR, yet TCRdb's version contains in-frame clones alone and is incomplete. The sample carries 95,000 to 150,000 clones, approximately 90% recorded once. This clone was counted only a few times. Its cognate antigen is unknown. Germline V gene data show CDR1 as MRHNA and CDR2 as SNTAGT. This CDR3 has 16 residues. V dropped 5 bases and J dropped 5; count of bases not matched to a gene: 7. Points from the study as a whole: Compared with day 0, the breadth and depth of the Spike-specific TCR repertoire rose significantly after two doses of AZD1222. The donor cohort was predominantly white British with a female majority, and clonal diversity may have been underestimated. Of the AZD1222 recipients, only five to seven were seropositive at baseline. Nearly half of the spike-specific TCRs reportedly recognize variant regions that carry no mutations.

This sample comprised peripheral blood, obtained 28 days after the second dose of the MenACWY control vaccine. This clonotype originated in an adult who received the MenACWY meningococcal vaccine as a control. The gene calls are TRBV6-4 and TRBJ2-2, with 11 bases aligning to TRBD2. The chain's CDR3 is CASSPTSGMGTGELFF. CDR3 DNA: TGTGCCAGCAGTCCGACTAGCGGGATGGGAACCGGGGAGCTGTTTTTT.